The 23 T cell receptor beta chains reported below all come from one sample, sequenced in a study of somatic mutations in cytotoxic T cells in rheumatoid arthritis. Some clones are missing from TCRdb's copy, which holds only in-frame ones; the method was immunoSEQ multiplex PCR. The repertoire has over 15,000 clones, roughly four fifths of them found once; the top ten carry more than 12%. Sequencing was performed on CD8+ T cells sorted from blood. Source of these receptors: an adult with rheumatoid arthritis.

V usage is TRBV13 and J usage is TRBJ2-5, with D possibly matching TRBD1 (6 bases). The V and J ends lost 2 bases and 5 bases respectively, with 12 bases between them. This CDR3 comprises 14 residues. Germline V CDR1 and CDR2: PRHDT, FYEKMQ (reference sequence). In nucleotides, the CDR3 is TGTGCCAGCAGCTTAATTACAGGGAAGGAGACCCAGTACTTC. As protein: CASSLITGKETQYF.

This clone was detected only once. The rearrangement uses TRBV7-2 and TRBJ2-1; TRBD2 matches at 7 bases. V lost 2 bases to trimming and J lost 3 bases; unmatched junction nucleotides: 7. This CDR3 spans 16 amino acids. The V gene's germline CDR1 is SGHTA and CDR2 FQGNSA. The CDR3 DNA is TGTGCCAGCAGCTTACTTCCGGGGGGTCTCTACAATGAGCAGTTCTTC. Protein product: CASSLLPGGLYNEQFF.

This clone was found a few times. This chain connects TRBV4-1 to TRBJ1-5; no clear D. CDR3 length: 14 residues. V dropped 3 bases and J dropped 1 base, with 7 bases sitting between them. Looked up from germline, CDR1 is MGHRA and CDR2 is YSYEKL. The CDR3 DNA sequence: TGCGCCAGCAGCCAGGCAGAGAGCAATCAGCCCCAGCATTTT. Protein product: CASSQAESNQPQHF.

This chain uses TRBV28 with TRBJ2-6; no reliable D call. Trimming pared 2 bases from V and 1 base from J, leaving 6 bases between. Looked up from germline, CDR1 is MDHEN and CDR2 is SYDVKM. This CDR3 is 15 amino acids long. This CDR3 reads CASSLGESGANVLTF. The CDR3 bases are TGTGCCAGCAGTTTAGGGGAATCTGGGGCCAACGTCCTGACTTTC. The complete variable domain, with remaining parts taken from reference TRBV28 and TRBJ2-6, reads DVKVTQSSRYLVKRTGEKVFLECVQDMDHENMFWYRQDPGLGLRLIYFSYDVKMKEKGDIPEGYSVSREKKERFSLILESASTNQTSMYLCASSLGESGANVLTFGAGSRLTVL.

The chain carries TRBV27 and TRBJ2-1, with 13 positions matching TRBD2. This CDR3 has 15 residues. Germline CDR1 reads MNHEY; CDR2 reads SMNVEV (reference sequence). Germline trimming cut 6 bases from V and 5 bases from J; bases unmatched to any gene: 4. The CDR3 region has the DNA TGTGCCAGCAGCCGGACTAGCGGGGGAAACAATGAGCAGTTCTTC. Amino acid sequence: CASSRTSGGNNEQFF.

CDR3 bases: TGTGCCAGCAGCAGCAGGGGTCTCGGCACAGATACGCAGTATTTT. The encoded protein is CASSSRGLGTDTQYF. The J gene is TRBJ2-3, the V gene TRBV7-9, with D perhaps TRBD1 (6 bases). This CDR3 contains 15 residues. Germline-derived CDR1 and CDR2 are SEHNR and FQNEAQ (reference sequence). Trimming took 5 bases from V and 1 from J, leaving 13 bases between them.

This chain connects TRBV28 to TRBJ1-4; D possibly corresponds to TRBD1 (5 bases). Germline CDR1 reads MDHEN; CDR2 reads SYDVKM. The V end was cut by 5 bases, the J end by 8 bases, with 12 bases between. The CDR3 extends over 13 amino acids. CDR3 protein: CASSARADEKLFF. As DNA, the CDR3 is TGTGCCAGCAGTGCCAGGGCAGACGAAAAACTGTTTTTT.

The CDR3 protein is CASSLGVRAYGYTF. The CDR3 DNA reads as TGTGCCAGCAGCTTAGGCGTCAGAGCCTATGGCTACACCTTC. The chain carries TRBV13 and TRBJ1-2; no firm D call. The germline CDR1 and CDR2 sequences are PRHDT and FYEKMQ (reference sequence). The ends were cut back, 0 bases at V and 4 bases at J, with 9 bases in the middle. The CDR3 length is 14 residues.

The J gene is TRBJ1-1, the V gene TRBV5-6; D might be TRBD1 (6 bases). V was pared by 3 bases and J by 2 bases, with 11 bases between. Germline CDR1 reads SGHDT; CDR2 reads YYEEEE. The CDR3 loop spans 14 amino acids. CDR3 sequence (DNA): TGTGCCAGCAGCTATACAGGGAAAAACACTGAAGCTTTCTTT. Amino acids: CASSYTGKNTEAFF.

This sequence joins TRBV4-1 and TRBJ2-3, with D perhaps TRBD1 (5 bases). V was cut by 0 bases and J by 2 bases, with 12 bases left in between. There are 16 residues in the CDR3. Germline lookup yields CDR1 MGHRA and CDR2 YSYEKL. The CDR3: CASSQDPEGDTDTQYF. In DNA form, the CDR3 reads TGCGCCAGCAGCCAAGATCCTGAAGGGGACACAGATACGCAGTATTTT.

The chain recombines TRBV20-1 with TRBJ2-7; D is undetermined. Trimming took 3 bases from V and 4 from J, leaving 7 bases between them. CDR3 length: 11 residues. The germline V gene encodes CDR1 DFQATT and CDR2 SNEGSKA (reference sequence). CDR3 sequence (DNA): TGCAGTGCTAGGGCCGGTTACGAGCAGTACTTC. The encoded protein is CSARAGYEQYF.

In its sample, this clone ranks as medium-sized. The chain is built from TRBV28 and TRBJ2-1; 9 bases agree with TRBD1. The V segment lost 5 bases and the J segment 0 bases; nucleotides outside the gene matches: 20. This CDR3 is built from 21 residues. CDR1 and CDR2 from the germline V gene are MDHEN and SYDVKM. The CDR3 DNA reads as TGTGCCAGCAGTGACCGGGACAGGGAAGTTATGGGGGGACGCTCCTACAATGAGCAGTTCTTC. Residues: CASSDRDREVMGGRSYNEQFF. Full variable domain (outside the CDR3, taken from reference TRBV28 and TRBJ2-1): DVKVTQSSRYLVKRTGEKVFLECVQDMDHENMFWYRQDPGLGLRLIYFSYDVKMKEKGDIPEGYSVSREKKERFSLILESASTNQTSMYLCASSDRDREVMGGRSYNEQFFGPGTRLTVL.

The chain has TRBV6-4 and TRBJ2-1; 8 bases match TRBD1. The germline CDR1 and CDR2 sequences are MRHNA and SNTAGT. V lost 4 bases, J lost 8 bases, and 10 bases stayed unmatched. This CDR3 spans 15 amino acids. The CDR3 is CASSGRQGSMDEQFF. The CDR3 nucleotides are TGTGCCAGCAGTGGGAGACAGGGGTCGATGGATGAGCAGTTCTTC.

The chain couples TRBV19 to TRBJ2-7; D possibly corresponds to TRBD1 (6 bases). Germline V CDR1 and CDR2: LNHDA, SQIVND (reference sequence). CDR3 length: 15 amino acids. V was cut by 5 bases and J by 0 bases, with 14 bases left in between. The CDR3 nucleotides are TGTGCCAGTAGTGCCGGACAGCTACCCTCCTACGAGCAGTACTTC. Protein sequence: CASSAGQLPSYEQYF.

The chain joins TRBV4-1 to TRBJ2-3, with 7 bases that match TRBD2. The CDR3 runs 16 residues. Germline V lookup: CDR1 MGHRA, CDR2 YSYEKL. V was clipped by 0 bases and J by 11 bases; unmatched bases: 14. This CDR3 reads CASSQEGGIQRGGQYF. In DNA form, the CDR3 reads TGCGCCAGCAGCCAAGAGGGGGGGATCCAACGAGGAGGGCAGTATTTT.

This chain links TRBV28 with TRBJ2-1; D is undetermined. Germline V gene lookup returns CDR1 MDHEN and CDR2 SYDVKM. The CDR3 runs to 12 residues. V lost 1 base to trimming and J lost 6 bases, with 4 bases between them. The CDR3, as DNA: TGTGCCAGCAGTTTATTTGGCAATGAGCAGTTCTTC. Translated: CASSLFGNEQFF.

V and J are TRBV4-2 and TRBJ2-1; 9 bases fit TRBD1. CDR3 size: 14 residues. The V and J ends lost 4 bases and 7 bases, in that order; junction bases with no gene match: 5. Per the germline V gene, CDR1 is LGHNA and CDR2 is YNFKEQ. In nucleotides, the CDR3 is TGTGCCAGCAGCCCAGGGACAGGGCATAATGAGCAGTTCTTC. Protein: CASSPGTGHNEQFF.

This rearrangement joins TRBV11-2 to TRBJ2-3; D is unresolved. With 3 bases removed from V and 2 bases from J, the gap between germline ends came to 9 bases. This CDR3 has 14 residues. Germline V CDR1 and CDR2: SGHAT, FQNNGV. CDR3 in amino acids: CASSFEVPTDTQYF. The CDR3 coding sequence is TGTGCCAGCAGCTTCGAGGTCCCCACAGATACGCAGTATTTT.

The V gene is TRBV15, the J gene TRBJ1-2; no firm D call. Between the trimmed V and J ends, which lost 1 base and 2 bases, there was a span of 11 bases. The germline CDR1 and CDR2 sequences are LNHNV and YYDKDF (reference sequence). The CDR3 runs to 15 residues. CDR3 amino acids: CATSRGSYSNYGYTF. CDR3 DNA: TGTGCCACCAGCAGAGGATCATACAGCAACTATGGCTACACCTTC.

The rearrangement links TRBV6-5 to TRBJ1-1, with a possible D match to TRBD1 (5 bases). Trimming took off 5 bases at V and 2 bases at J, with 15 bases between the two ends. The CDR3 consists of 15 residues. Germline V gives CDR1 MNHEY, CDR2 SVGAGI. CDR3 residues: CASSPSQGSNTEAFF. CDR3 nucleotides: TGTGCCAGCAGTCCTTCGCAGGGTAGTAACACTGAAGCTTTCTTT.

The V gene is TRBV19, the J gene TRBJ2-1, with 8 bases fitting TRBD2. Germline V gene sequence: CDR1 LNHDA, CDR2 SQIVND (reference sequence). J lost 7 bases, V lost 6 bases, and 14 bases had no gene match. CDR3 size: 16 residues. For the CDR3, the DNA is TGTGCCAGTAGGGCCTTGGGCGGGGGGCCGAGGAATGAGCAGTTCTTC. It codes for CASRALGGGPRNEQFF.

This clone was recorded only once. The rearrangement joins TRBV10-3 to TRBJ2-6; 7 nucleotides align to TRBD1. This CDR3 is built from 18 residues. CDR1 and CDR2 (germline): ENHRY, SYGVKD. Trimming cost V 3 bases and J 5 bases; bases outside gene matches: 13. CDR3 in DNA: TGTGCCATCAGTGAAGCAGACAGGGTTAACTTCTGGGCCAACGTCCTGACTTTC. Its protein is CAISEADRVNFWANVLTF.

The chain combines TRBV19 with TRBJ1-3, with D possibly being TRBD1 (5 bases). The CDR3 runs to 17 residues. CDR1 and CDR2 from the germline V gene are LNHDA and SQIVND (reference sequence). V was clipped by 3 bases and J by 1 base, with 16 bases between them. Written as DNA, the CDR3 is TGTGCCAGTAGTATGCTCGCGGGGGAGCTGTCTGGAAACACCATATATTTT. The encoded protein is CASSMLAGELSGNTIYF.